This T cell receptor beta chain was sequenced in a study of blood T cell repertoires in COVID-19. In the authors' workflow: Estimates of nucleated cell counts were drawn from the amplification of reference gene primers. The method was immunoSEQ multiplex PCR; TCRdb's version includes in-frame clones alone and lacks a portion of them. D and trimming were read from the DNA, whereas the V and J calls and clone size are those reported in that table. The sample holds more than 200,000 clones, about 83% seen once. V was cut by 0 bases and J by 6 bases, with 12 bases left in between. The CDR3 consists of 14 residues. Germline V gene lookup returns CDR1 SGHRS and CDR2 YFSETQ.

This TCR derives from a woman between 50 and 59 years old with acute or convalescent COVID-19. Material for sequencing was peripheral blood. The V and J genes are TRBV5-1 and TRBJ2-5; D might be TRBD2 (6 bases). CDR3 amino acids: CASSLGGEAKTQYF. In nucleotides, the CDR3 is TGCGCCAGCAGCTTGGGTGGGGAGGCTAAGACCCAGTACTTC.